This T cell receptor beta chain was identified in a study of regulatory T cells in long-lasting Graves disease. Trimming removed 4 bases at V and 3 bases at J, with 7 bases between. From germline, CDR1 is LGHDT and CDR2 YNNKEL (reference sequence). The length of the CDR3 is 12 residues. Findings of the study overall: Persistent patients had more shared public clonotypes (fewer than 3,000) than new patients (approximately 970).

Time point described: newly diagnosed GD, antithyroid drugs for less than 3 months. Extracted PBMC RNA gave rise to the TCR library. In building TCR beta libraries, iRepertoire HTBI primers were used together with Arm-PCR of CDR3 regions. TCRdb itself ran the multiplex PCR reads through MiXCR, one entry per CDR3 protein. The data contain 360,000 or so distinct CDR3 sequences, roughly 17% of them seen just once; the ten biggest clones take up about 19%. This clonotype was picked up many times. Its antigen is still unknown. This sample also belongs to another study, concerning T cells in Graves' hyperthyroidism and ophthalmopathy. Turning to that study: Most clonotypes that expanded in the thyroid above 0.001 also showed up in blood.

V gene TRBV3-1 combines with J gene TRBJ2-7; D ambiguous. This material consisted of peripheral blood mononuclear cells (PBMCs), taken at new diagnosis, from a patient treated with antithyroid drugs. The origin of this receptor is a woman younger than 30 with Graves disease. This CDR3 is CASSLANYEQYF. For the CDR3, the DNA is TGTGCCAGCAGCCTTGCGAACTACGAGCAGTACTTC.